A single sample gave rise to the 7 T cell receptor beta chains below, sequenced in a study of blood T cell repertoires in COVID-19. TCRdb keeps only in-frame clones here, not all; method: immunoSEQ multiplex PCR. The sample lists 90,000 or so clones, around nine tenths occurring once. Sequenced sample: peripheral blood. These receptors all come from a man in his 60s with acute or convalescent COVID-19.

The chain uses TRBV25-1 and TRBJ1-2; tentatively, D is TRBD1 (5 bases). Trimming left V 6 bases short and J 8 bases short, with 16 bases between. In germline, CDR1 is MGHDK, CDR2 SYGVNS. The length of the CDR3 is 13 residues. CDR3: CASSVDRRGGYTF. CDR3 bases: TGTGCCAGCAGCGTCGACCGAAGGGGAGGCTACACCTTC.

The V and J genes are TRBV2 and TRBJ1-1; TRBD1 agrees at 7 bases. CDR3 size: 14 residues. Trimming at V came to 6 bases and at J to 5 bases, leaving 9 bases not matched to a gene. CDR1 and CDR2 (germline): SNHLY, FYNNEI. The CDR3 DNA reads as TGTGCCAGCAGGGCTGACAGGGAGTGGACTGAAGCTTTCTTT. Its protein is CASRADREWTEAFF.

The J gene is TRBJ1-1, the V gene TRBV12-3 or TRBV12-4, with D possibly TRBD1 on 5 matching bases. The V end was cut by 8 bases, the J end by 10 bases, with 17 bases between. This CDR3 is 12 amino acids long. The CDR3 protein is CASGGGMGRAFF. The CDR3 DNA reads TGTGCCAGCGGTGGGGGGATGGGGAGAGCTTTCTTT.

The V and J genes are TRBV10-3 and TRBJ2-7, with TRBD1 matching 7 bases. J gave up 1 base and V 7 bases, and 7 bases lay outside the gene matches. Germline CDR1 and CDR2: ENHRY and SYGVKD. The CDR3 covers 14 residues. The CDR3 region has the DNA TGTGCCATCACCCCGGGACAGACTTCCTACGAGCAGTACTTC. This encodes CAITPGQTSYEQYF.

A few counts support this clone. The gene calls are TRBV7-9 and TRBJ2-3; weak D call: TRBD2 (5 bases). Trimming left V 1 base short and J 3 bases short, with 8 bases between. The CDR3 is 14 amino acids. Germline CDR1 and CDR2: SEHNR and FQNEAQ (reference sequence). CDR3: CASSLGRQTDTQYF. The CDR3 region has the DNA TGTGCCAGCAGCTTAGGGAGGCAGACAGATACGCAGTATTTT.

The chain links TRBV30 to TRBJ1-4, with a possible D match to TRBD1 (5 bases). This CDR3 contains 13 residues. CDR1 and CDR2 (germline): GTSNPN, SVGIG (reference sequence). Deletions cut 3 bases from V and 12 bases from J, with 17 bases between. CDR3 protein: CAWSGIWGGELFF. CDR3 coding DNA: TGTGCCTGGAGCGGGATATGGGGCGGGGAACTGTTTTTT.

The chain has TRBV14 and TRBJ2-7, with D maybe TRBD2 (6 bases). Germline CDR1 and CDR2: SGHDN and FVKESK. The CDR3 is made up of 15 amino acids. The V and J ends lost 1 base and 3 bases respectively, with 13 bases between them. The CDR3 sequence: CASSQVGLNIYEQYF. The CDR3 coding sequence is TGTGCCAGCAGCCAAGTGGGACTGAATATCTACGAGCAGTACTTC.